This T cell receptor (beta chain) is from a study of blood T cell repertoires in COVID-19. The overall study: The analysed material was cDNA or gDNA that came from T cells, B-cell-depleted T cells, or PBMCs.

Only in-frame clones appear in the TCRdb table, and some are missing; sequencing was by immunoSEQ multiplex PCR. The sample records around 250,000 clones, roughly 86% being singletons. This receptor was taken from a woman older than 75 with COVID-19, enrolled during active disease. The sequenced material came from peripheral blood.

CDR3 region: CASSTLAGGEQYF. The CDR3 nucleotides read TGTGCCAGCAGCACCCTAGCGGGGGGCGAGCAGTACTTC. The chain is built from TRBV3-1 (or the pseudogene TRBV3-2) and TRBJ2-7, with 11 bases aligning to TRBD2. This CDR3 contains 13 residues. The J segment lost 6 bases and the V segment lost 5 bases, leaving 3 bases of the junction unmatched. CDR1 is LGHDT and CDR2 is YNNKEL in the germline V gene (reference sequence).